This entry describes one TCR beta chain. These data belong to a study of metastatic and nonmetastatic thyroid tumors. Patients were all untreated before their thyroid surgery. From the PCR reads, TCRdb re-called clones with MiXCR. This sample has tens of thousands of clones, with roughly an eighth found just once. The CDR3 runs to 15 residues. Germline V gives CDR1 LGHDT, CDR2 YNNKEL (reference sequence). Between the trimmed V and J ends, which lost 1 base and 6 bases, there was a span of 12 bases. V and J are TRBV3-1 and TRBJ1-4, with a weak D call TRBD1 (5 bases). Material: blood. The clonotype comes from a female donor with papillary thyroid cancer or a benign thyroid nodule (not recorded which). Some clones in this sample may be carry-over from other donors' samples. This CDR3 is CASSQAKRDHEKLFF. The DNA for the CDR3 is TGTGCCAGCAGCCAAGCTAAAAGGGACCATGAAAAACTGTTTTTT.